The 9 T cell receptor beta chains presented below share a single source sample, sequenced in a study of blood T cell repertoires in COVID-19. Here immunoSEQ multiplex PCR was the method, and the copy in TCRdb shows in-frame clones only, minus some. The table includes 250,000 to 350,000 clones, roughly 85% detected once. The sample comprised peripheral blood. The receptors come from a woman aged 30 to 39 with active or convalescent COVID-19.

V gene TRBV21-1 combines with J gene TRBJ2-7; the table's D gene call, TRBD1, was not cross checked with the DNA. TRBV21-1 is a known pseudogene. CDR3 length equals 12 residues. DNA for the CDR3: TGTGCCAGCAGCGAAACAGCCTACGAGCAGTACTTC. This encodes CASSETAYEQYF.

The rearrangement joins TRBV4-2 to TRBJ2-1; the D gene is possibly TRBD1 (6 bases). The V end lost 5 bases, the J end lost 1 base, and 6 bases lay between the germline ends. CDR1 LGHNA and CDR2 YNFKEQ come from the germline V gene. This CDR3 has 13 residues. CDR3 in DNA: TGTGCCAGCAGCAGGGGGTCCTACAATGAGCAGTTCTTC. Protein product: CASSRGSYNEQFF.

This clone occurred once. The CDR3 sequence is CASSSFRGGNQPQHF. The CDR3 region has the DNA TGTGCCAGCAGCTCATTCAGGGGTGGCAATCAGCCCCAGCATTTT. This chain uses TRBV7-9 with TRBJ1-5; D is perhaps TRBD1 (6 bases). V was shortened by 4 bases and J by 2 bases, with 12 bases between the two germline ends. CDR3 size: 15 residues. Germline loops: CDR1 SEHNR, CDR2 FQNEAQ (reference sequence).

V and J are TRBV6-2 or TRBV6-3 and TRBJ2-3; D gene unclear. Trimming removed 6 bases at V and 5 bases at J, with 9 bases between. The CDR3 is 12 amino acids. The germline V gene encodes CDR1 MNHEY and CDR2 SVGEGT. The CDR3, as DNA: TGTGCCAGCAGCGACCCGGGAGATACGCAGTATTTT. This translates into CASSDPGDTQYF.

The rearrangement links TRBV7-9 to TRBJ2-1; TRBD2 matches at 8 bases. The CDR3 consists of 18 residues. J lost 2 bases, V lost 7 bases, and 16 bases had no gene match. Germline V gives CDR1 SEHNR, CDR2 FQNEAQ (reference sequence). CDR3 sequence reads: CASTLPPQAGVTYNEQFF. The CDR3 nucleotides are TGTGCCAGCACCCTCCCACCCCAAGCGGGGGTAACCTACAATGAGCAGTTCTTC.

The genes are TRBV4-1 and TRBJ1-1; 8 nucleotides match TRBD1. Per the germline V gene, CDR1 is MGHRA and CDR2 is YSYEKL. CDR3 size: 15 residues. Trimming at V came to 2 bases and at J to 6 bases, leaving 8 bases not matched to a gene. CDR3 protein: CASSQRLTGGAEAFF. The DNA for the CDR3 is TGCGCCAGCAGCCAAAGGTTAACAGGGGGGGCTGAAGCTTTCTTT.

The chain has TRBV4-3 and TRBJ1-1; 7 bases are a match to TRBD1. Germline loops: CDR1 LGHNA, CDR2 YSLEER. The ends lost 2 bases at V and 2 bases at J; junction bases unmatched: 8. This CDR3 spans 16 amino acids. The CDR3 DNA sequence: TGCGCCAGCAGCCAATGGACCGGGACAGCTAACACTGAAGCTTTCTTT. Encoded protein: CASSQWTGTANTEAFF.

The V gene is TRBV29-1, the J gene TRBJ2-5, with D perhaps matching TRBD1 (6 bases). The CDR3 totals 13 residues. CDR1 SQVTM and CDR2 ANQGSEA come from the germline V gene. V lost 5 bases and J lost 2, with 12 bases in between. CDR3: CSVLGQTQETQYF. The CDR3 DNA follows: TGCAGCGTTTTGGGACAAACACAAGAGACCCAGTACTTC.

The chain combines TRBV5-1 with TRBJ2-7; D gene unclear. The J call may be faulty, since TRBJ2-5 better matches the DNA end. Looked up from germline, CDR1 is SGHRS and CDR2 is YFSETQ. The CDR3 is 14 amino acids. The CDR3 reads CASSLQSFQETQYF. The CDR3 coding sequence is TGCGCCAGCAGCTTACAGAGTTTCCAAGAGACCCAGTACTTC.